The present TCR beta chain was sequenced within a study of Ad26.COV2.S vaccination and SARS-CoV-2 variants. Measured with immunoSEQ multiplex PCR; TCRdb has only the in-frame clones, and not every one. Among approximately 350,000 clones, 83% were seen once, and the ten largest hold approximately 7%. Treatment given: 15 to 20 received Ad26.COV2.S at low or high dose, single or two shots; roughly 5 received placebo; per-sample allocation not given. Collection of samples fell on day 63 after the first vaccine or placebo injection. The input for sequencing was peripheral blood, taken in a trial of Ad26.COV2.S vaccine versus placebo. This receptor was identified in a person aged 18-65 years who received the Ad26.COV2.S COVID-19 vaccine or a placebo.

CDR3 region: CASSDPSGETQYF. CDR3 DNA: TGCGCCAGCAGCGACCCATCCGGTGAGACCCAGTACTTC. The chain couples TRBV10-1 to TRBJ2-5; D remains ambiguous. The V gene's germline CDR1 is WNHNN and CDR2 SYGVQD (reference sequence). V was pared by 6 bases and J by 5 bases, with 13 bases between. This CDR3 is built from 13 residues.